A single sample gave rise to the 15 T cell receptor beta chains below, sequenced in a study of cytomegalovirus exposure and HLA in healthy donors. Primers included in the PCR were 60 Vbeta and 13 Jbeta primers. This table comes from immunoSEQ multiplex PCR, and its TCRdb copy is limited to in-frame clones, with some not included. The repertoire includes about 120,000 clones, around 80% of them detected once, and 0.95% to 1.1% sits in the top ten. The material sequenced was PBMCs. Receptors were obtained from a human donor in good health.

The chain links TRBV27 to TRBJ1-1; D remains unclear. CDR1 is MNHEY and CDR2 is SMNVEV in the germline V gene (reference sequence). Trimming removed 2 bases from V and 5 bases from J, with 15 bases in between. CDR3 size: 15 residues. CDR3 region: CASSLVIGDRTEAFF. DNA for the CDR3: TGTGCCAGCAGTTTAGTCATCGGGGATAGAACTGAAGCTTTCTTT.

The V call is TRBV6-5, the J call TRBJ1-3, with TRBD1 matching over 7 bases. The CDR3 spans 12 residues. Germline CDR1 and CDR2: MNHEY and SVGAGI. Trimming removed 11 bases from V and 1 base from J; junction bases left unmatched: 2. This CDR3 reads CAGQDSGNTIYF. CDR3 sequence (DNA): TGTGCCGGACAGGATTCTGGAAACACCATATATTTT.

V gene TRBV27 combines with J gene TRBJ1-2; the match to TRBD1 covers 9 bases. The V and J ends lost 7 bases and 1 base, in that order; junction bases with no gene match: 1. Per the germline V gene, CDR1 is MNHEY and CDR2 is SMNVEV (reference sequence). The CDR3 contains 13 residues. The CDR3 here is CASTGQGNYGYTF. The CDR3 coding sequence is TGTGCCAGCACGGGACAGGGTAACTATGGCTACACCTTC.

This clone was detected once. The V call is TRBV28, the J call TRBJ2-3, with D unresolved. V lost 5 bases, J lost 2 bases, and 11 bases lay in between. The CDR3 is 14 amino acids. Germline loops: CDR1 MDHEN, CDR2 SYDVKM. The CDR3 here is CASSLGPPTDTQYF. CDR3 nucleotides: TGTGCCAGCAGTCTAGGTCCCCCCACAGATACGCAGTATTTT.

This clone was counted a few times. The chain couples TRBV5-1 to TRBJ2-7, with 9 bases lining up with TRBD1. Trimming removed 4 bases from V and 7 bases from J; junction bases left unmatched: 6. The CDR3 contains 13 residues. Germline CDR1 is SGHRS and CDR2 is YFSETQ. CDR3 residues: CASSQQGAEEQYF. In DNA, the CDR3 is TGCGCCAGCAGCCAACAGGGGGCAGAGGAGCAGTACTTC. Complete variable domain (other parts from reference TRBV5-1 and TRBJ2-7): KAGVTQTPRYLIKTRGQQVTLSCSPISGHRSVSWYQQTPGQGLQFLFEYFSETQRNKGNFPGRFSGRQFSNSRSEMNVSTLELGDSALYLCASSQQGAEEQYFGPGTRLTVT.

This chain connects TRBV7-9 to TRBJ2-7; 14 bases line up with TRBD2. CDR3 size: 15 residues. V lost 5 bases and J lost 5; bases outside the gene matches: 5. CDR1 SEHNR and CDR2 FQNEAQ come from the germline V gene (reference sequence). CDR3 in amino acids: CASSIGTSGGDEQYF. CDR3 coding DNA: TGTGCCAGCAGCATAGGGACTAGCGGGGGAGACGAGCAGTACTTC.

On this clone itself: One end of the junction does not line up with germline, which may come from a read error. V and J are TRBV7-9 and TRBJ2-7, with D perhaps matching TRBD1 (6 bases). CDR1 SEHNR and CDR2 FQNEAQ come from the germline V gene (reference sequence). CDR3 length equals 12 residues. The CDR3 loop is CSSSWRGGEQYF. The CDR3 region has the DNA TGTTCCAGCAGCTGGAGAGGGGGCGAGCAGTACTTC.

The chain is built from TRBV9 and TRBJ2-6; D may be TRBD2 (5 bases). Germline V gene data show CDR1 as SGDLS and CDR2 as YYNGEE. V lost 0 bases and J 0 bases, leaving 10 bases between the germline ends. The CDR3 length is 17 residues. Written as DNA, the CDR3 is TGTGCCAGCAGCGTAGTTAGAGACTACTCTGGGGCCAACGTCCTGACTTTC. Translation gives CASSVVRDYSGANVLTF. The full variable domain, completed using reference TRBV9 and TRBJ2-6, is DSGVTQTPKHLITATGQRVTLRCSPRSGDLSVYWYQQSLDQGLQFLIQYYNGEERAKGNILERFSAQQFPDLHSELNLSSLELGDSALYFCASSVVRDYSGANVLTFGAGSRLTVL.

A single count supports this clone. The V gene is TRBV2, the J gene TRBJ1-6; no firm D call. Trimming took off 6 bases at V and 9 bases at J, with 12 bases between the two ends. The CDR3 has 13 residues. The germline CDR1 and CDR2 sequences are SNHLY and FYNNEI. The CDR3 is CASRRYITSPLHF. CDR3 DNA: TGTGCCAGCAGGCGTTATATTACTTCACCCCTCCACTTT.

This clone was counted only a few times. The chain joins TRBV13 to TRBJ2-7; 12 nucleotides agree with TRBD2. CDR3 length: 15 residues. Germline lookup yields CDR1 PRHDT and CDR2 FYEKMQ (reference sequence). V was pared by 6 bases and J by 2 bases, with 5 bases of the junction left unmatched. As DNA, the CDR3 is TGTGCCAGCAGGACGACTAGCGGGGGACCCTACGAGCAGTACTTC. This sequence encodes CASRTTSGGPYEQYF.

This clone occurred a few times. The rearrangement joins TRBV19 to TRBJ1-2, with a weak D call TRBD1 (5 bases). Germline lookup yields CDR1 LNHDA and CDR2 SQIVND (reference sequence). Deletions cut 1 base from V and 8 bases from J, with 14 bases between. The CDR3 totals 14 residues. CDR3 protein: CASSIGGPQQGYTF. In DNA, the CDR3 is TGTGCCAGTAGTATAGGGGGCCCGCAACAGGGCTACACCTTC.

The chain links TRBV4-2 to TRBJ1-2, with 8 bases aligning to TRBD1. The V and J ends lost 2 bases and 0 bases, in that order; junction bases with no gene match: 5. The germline CDR1 and CDR2 sequences are LGHNA and YNFKEQ. This CDR3 is 16 amino acids long. DNA of the CDR3: TGTGCCAGCAGCCAATCCCAGGGGGCCGCTAACTATGGCTACACCTTC. Amino acid sequence: CASSQSQGAANYGYTF.

J is TRBJ1-1 and V is TRBV27; D gene unclear. This CDR3 comprises 15 residues. Trimming took 0 bases from V and 4 from J, leaving 12 bases between them. Germline CDR1 is MNHEY and CDR2 is SMNVEV (reference sequence). In DNA, the CDR3 is TGTGCCAGCAGTTTATCACCCGCCTATGGCACTGAAGCTTTCTTT. Its translation is CASSLSPAYGTEAFF.

The V call is TRBV14, the J call TRBJ2-5; D gene uncertain. The J call is in doubt because the DNA end fits TRBJ2-7 better. CDR1 is SGHDN and CDR2 is FVKESK in the germline V gene. The CDR3 has 11 residues. The chain's CDR3 is CASSHTYEQYF. Here the CDR3 DNA reads TGTGCCAGCAGCCATACCTACGAGCAGTACTTC.

As DNA, the CDR3 is TGTGCCAGCAGCCTCGTTGTTATTGGCAGGGGGTTCTTC. The encoded protein is CASSLVVIGRGFF. V is TRBV11-2 and J is TRBJ2-1, with a weak D call TRBD1 (6 bases). CDR3 length: 13 amino acids. Germline CDR1 reads SGHAT; CDR2 reads FQNNGV. The V end was cut by 5 bases, the J end by 15 bases, with 20 bases between.